The clone carrying this T cell receptor (beta chain) was seen a handful of times. The junction shows a germline mismatch at one end, possibly a read error. The data were obtained in a study of CD8+ T cells in alopecia areata. CDR1 and CDR2 (germline): SGHTA, FQGTGA. The CDR3 loop spans 14 amino acids. cDNA serving as the sequencing template came from extracted, reverse transcribed RNA. Profiled with immunoSEQ multiplex PCR; TCRdb holds only in-frame clones, not every one. The sample includes some 180,000 clones, more than 60% of them seen just once. Sample: CD4+ T cells sorted from blood, taken at week 0. The clonotype comes from a human donor with alopecia areata. The chain recombines TRBV7-3 with TRBJ2-1, with 7 bases lining up with TRBD2. This CDR3 reads CASRLIAGHNEQFF. Written as DNA, the CDR3 is TGTGCCAGCAGGTTAATAGCGGGCCACAATGAGCAGTTCTTC.